This section outlines one T cell receptor beta chain sequence together with its context. Its antigen is unknown. The data are from a study of regulatory T cells in long-lasting Graves disease. Study-level findings and limits: Accuracy could have been hurt by small sample size. Newly diagnosed disease favored TRBV20-1 and TRBJ2-1 over persistent disease.

Construction of TCR beta libraries relied on iRepertoire HTBI primers and on Arm-PCR targeting CDR3 regions. From the multiplex PCR reads, TCRdb called clonotypes with MiXCR, one entry per CDR3 protein. Of about 300,000 distinct CDR3 sequences listed, approximately 20% are singletons. Germline loops: CDR1 SEHNR, CDR2 FQNEAQ (reference sequence). J gave up 0 bases and V 0 bases, and 11 bases lay outside the gene matches. The CDR3 contains 21 residues. The time point was: newly diagnosed GD, antithyroid drugs for less than 3 months. From RNA extracted from PBMCs, the TCR library was made. Peripheral blood, 7.5 to 9.5 milliliters per patient, was collected in EDTA tubes.

The receptor's source is a female donor with Graves disease. The genes are TRBV7-9 and TRBJ2-2; 12 bases match TRBD2. Material: peripheral blood mononuclear cells (PBMCs), obtained at new diagnosis, from a patient treated with antithyroid drugs. The CDR3 is CASSLATPGLAGRANTGELFF. The CDR3 nucleotides are TGTGCCAGCAGCTTAGCGACCCCGGGACTAGCGGGCCGCGCGAACACCGGGGAGCTGTTTTTT.